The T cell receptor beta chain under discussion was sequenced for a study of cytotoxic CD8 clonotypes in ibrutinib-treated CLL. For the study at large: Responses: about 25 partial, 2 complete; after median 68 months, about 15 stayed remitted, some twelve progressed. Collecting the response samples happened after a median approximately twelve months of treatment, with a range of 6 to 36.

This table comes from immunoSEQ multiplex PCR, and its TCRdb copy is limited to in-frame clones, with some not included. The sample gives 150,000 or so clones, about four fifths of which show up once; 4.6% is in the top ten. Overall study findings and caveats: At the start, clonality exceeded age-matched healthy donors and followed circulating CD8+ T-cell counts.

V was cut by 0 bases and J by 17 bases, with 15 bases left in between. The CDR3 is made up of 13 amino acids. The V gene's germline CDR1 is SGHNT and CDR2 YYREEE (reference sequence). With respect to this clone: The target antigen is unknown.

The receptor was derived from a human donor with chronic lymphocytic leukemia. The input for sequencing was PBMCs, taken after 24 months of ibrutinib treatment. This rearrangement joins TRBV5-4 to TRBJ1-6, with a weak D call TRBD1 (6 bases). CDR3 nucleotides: TGTGCCAGCAGCTTGGGACAGGAAGCTGGTTTCCACTTT. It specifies CASSLGQEAGFHF.